The 23 T cell receptor beta chains in this list originate from one sample, sequenced in a study of T-cell reconstitution after alpha-beta-depleted transplantation in children. Unique molecular identifiers were used in preparing the TCRbeta library. TCRdb itself ran the PCR reads through MiXCR, one entry per CDR3 protein. The sample lists 450,000 to 600,000 distinct CDR3 sequences; around 17% were seen once. The sample here was PBMCs from the stem cell graft donor, taken from the stem cell graft. The receptors come from a human donor who donated a stem cell graft to a child with acute lymphoblastic leukemia.

This clonotype was observed a few times. This chain connects TRBV5-1 to TRBJ2-1; TRBD2 agrees at 8 bases. Germline V gene data show CDR1 as SGHRS and CDR2 as YFSETQ. This CDR3 has 15 residues. V lost 5 bases to trimming and J lost 6 bases; unmatched junction nucleotides: 10. The CDR3 loop is CASRDMPGGGNEQFF. The CDR3 nucleotides are TGCGCCAGCAGAGATATGCCGGGGGGGGGCAATGAGCAGTTCTTC.

This clonotype was seen a few times. The chain carries TRBV20-1 and TRBJ2-4; 7 positions agree with TRBD2. The CDR3 totals 13 residues. Trimming at V came to 0 bases and at J to 8 bases, leaving 4 bases not matched to a gene. The germline gives CDR1 DFQATT, CDR2 SNEGSKA (reference sequence). The CDR3 DNA follows: TGCAGTGCTAGAGATGGGCGGGGGTACATTCAGTACTTC. It yields the protein CSARDGRGYIQYF.

The rearrangement joins TRBV27 to TRBJ2-1, with D possibly being TRBD2 (5 bases). Between the trimmed V and J ends, which lost 6 bases and 0 bases, there was a span of 12 bases. CDR1 and CDR2 (germline): MNHEY, SMNVEV (reference sequence). This CDR3 spans 15 amino acids. Here the CDR3 reads CASSLISASYNEQFF. The CDR3 DNA reads TGTGCCAGCAGCCTAATTAGCGCCTCCTACAATGAGCAGTTCTTC.

Ten or more counts support this clonotype. The rearrangement joins TRBV5-5 to TRBJ2-7; a possible D gene is TRBD1 (6 bases). Germline CDR1 and CDR2: SGHKS and YYEKEE (reference sequence). CDR3 size: 15 residues. Trimming shortened V by 1 base and J by 2 bases, and 13 bases separated the two germline ends. The CDR3 loop reads CASSLFPGVAYEQYF. CDR3 bases: TGTGCCAGCAGCTTGTTCCCAGGGGTGGCCTACGAGCAGTACTTC.

This clonotype was seen ten or more times. The rearrangement uses TRBV5-1 and TRBJ1-6, with 7 bases that match TRBD1. The ends lost 4 bases at V and 13 bases at J; junction bases unmatched: 14. The CDR3 is 15 residues long. Germline V gene lookup returns CDR1 SGHRS and CDR2 YFSETQ. The CDR3 reads CASSHDRADLQPLHF. Written as DNA, the CDR3 is TGCGCCAGCAGCCATGACAGGGCCGATCTTCAGCCCCTCCACTTT.

The chain couples TRBV29-1 to TRBJ2-1, with D possibly being TRBD2 (6 bases). This CDR3 spans 15 amino acids. V was clipped by 7 bases and J by 2 bases, with 18 bases between them. Germline CDR1 reads SQVTM; CDR2 reads ANQGSEA. As DNA, the CDR3 is TGCAGCGGTATGAGACTAGACCCCACCTACAATGAGCAGTTCTTC. Its protein is CSGMRLDPTYNEQFF.

The J gene is TRBJ1-2, the V gene TRBV11-2; D gene ambiguous. Trimming shortened V by 5 bases and J by 8 bases, and 24 bases separated the two germline ends. The CDR3 is 16 residues long. Germline V gives CDR1 SGHAT, CDR2 FQNNGV. This CDR3 reads CASSGLGGPTFIGYTF. The CDR3 DNA is TGTGCCAGCAGCGGCCTCGGAGGGCCAACTTTTATAGGCTACACCTTC.

This clonotype was counted only a few times. The chain combines TRBV12-3 or TRBV12-4 with TRBJ2-7; D is ambiguous. There are 9 residues in the CDR3. V lost 9 bases, J lost 5 bases, and 5 bases lay in between. The CDR3 nucleotides are TGTGCCAGTGGGGACGAGCAGTACTTC. This gives the protein CASGDEQYF.

This clonotype was seen a handful of times. This chain uses TRBV9 with TRBJ2-1; 8 bases align to TRBD2. CDR3 size: 13 residues. The germline V gene encodes CDR1 SGDLS and CDR2 YYNGEE. V gave up 3 bases and J gave up 7 bases; unmatched junction bases: 3. The CDR3 loop is CASSAGGGNEQFF. DNA for the CDR3: TGTGCCAGCAGCGCGGGAGGGGGGAATGAGCAGTTCTTC.

The table lists this clonotype with a few counts. The chain carries TRBV20-1 and TRBJ1-5; D may be TRBD1 (5 bases). Trimming pared 1 base from V and 6 bases from J, leaving 10 bases between. This CDR3 comprises 13 residues. Germline loops: CDR1 DFQATT, CDR2 SNEGSKA (reference sequence). CDR3 in DNA: TGCAGTGCTAGAGGGCAGGGTGGTCAGCCCCAGCATTTT. Amino acids: CSARGQGGQPQHF.

This clonotype was found many times. A junction boundary mismatches the germline segment, possibly from a read error. CDR3 sequence reads: CASSWTGTYNEQFF. CDR3 in DNA: TGTGCCAGCAGCTGGACAGGAACTTACAATGAGCAGTTCTTC. The gene calls are TRBV5-1 and TRBJ2-1, with 7 bases lining up with TRBD1. Germline V gene lookup returns CDR1 SGHRS and CDR2 YFSETQ. CDR3 length: 14 residues.

There are a few counts of this clonotype. The V gene is TRBV11-3, the J gene TRBJ2-7; D is undetermined. V gave up 1 base and J gave up 3 bases, with 10 bases separating them. This CDR3 has 14 amino acids. From germline, CDR1 is SGHNT and CDR2 YENEEA. The CDR3 DNA sequence: TGTGCCAGCAGCTTAGCGAAAGAAAGCTACGAGCAGTACTTC. Its translation: CASSLAKESYEQYF.

This chain joins TRBV3-1 and TRBJ2-1; TRBD2 matches at 15 bases. CDR3 length equals 18 residues. The J segment lost 3 bases and the V segment lost 0 bases, leaving 3 bases of the junction unmatched. Germline V gene sequence: CDR1 LGHDT, CDR2 YNNKEL (reference sequence). The chain's CDR3 is CASSQDGLAGGIYNEQFF. CDR3 DNA sequence: TGTGCCAGCAGCCAAGACGGACTAGCGGGAGGGATCTACAATGAGCAGTTCTTC.

V is TRBV7-3 and J is TRBJ2-1, with 14 bases identical to TRBD2. V dropped 2 bases and J dropped 9; count of bases not matched to a gene: 3. The germline CDR1 and CDR2 sequences are SGHTA and FQGTGA. The CDR3 loop spans 15 amino acids. The CDR3 DNA reads TGTGCCAGCAGCTTAGGGACTAGCGGGAGCACTGAGCAGTTCTTC. It encodes CASSLGTSGSTEQFF.

This clonotype has more than one count but fewer than ten. The chain is built from TRBV5-1 and TRBJ2-7; D is uncertain. The CDR3 has 15 residues. V dropped 0 bases and J dropped 2 bases, with 12 bases sitting between them. CDR1 SGHRS and CDR2 YFSETQ come from the germline V gene. The CDR3 coding sequence is TGCGCCAGCAGCTTGGTGGCAGCCCCGGCCTACGAGCAGTACTTC. Translation: CASSLVAAPAYEQYF.

This clonotype was recorded a few times. V gene TRBV7-6 combines with J gene TRBJ2-7; 7 bases are shared with TRBD1. Germline CDR1 is SGHVS and CDR2 is FNYEAQ. The J segment lost 3 bases and the V segment lost 5 bases, leaving 10 bases of the junction unmatched. This CDR3 has 15 amino acids. The CDR3 loop is CASSATGASNYEQYF. The CDR3 DNA follows: TGTGCCAGCAGCGCCACAGGGGCCTCCAACTACGAGCAGTACTTC.

The V gene is TRBV5-1, the J gene TRBJ2-7; 12 positions agree with TRBD2. This CDR3 is 16 amino acids long. The V gene's germline CDR1 is SGHRS and CDR2 YFSETQ. Trimming cost V 1 base and J 7 bases; bases outside gene matches: 9. CDR3 in amino acids: CASSLFLAGGPEEQYF. As DNA, the CDR3 is TGCGCCAGCAGCTTGTTCCTAGCGGGAGGGCCCGAGGAGCAGTACTTC.

This clonotype was counted between two and nine times. V and J are TRBV5-1 and TRBJ1-2; D might be TRBD1 (5 bases). The germline V gene encodes CDR1 SGHRS and CDR2 YFSETQ. V lost 6 bases, J lost 4 bases, and 16 bases lay in between. There are 14 residues in the CDR3. CDR3: CASTSGDGTYGYTF. CDR3 nucleotide sequence: TGCGCCAGCACCAGCGGTGACGGGACCTATGGCTACACCTTC.

The J gene is TRBJ2-1, the V gene TRBV15; D unclear. V was shortened by 1 base and J by 11 bases, with 12 bases between the two germline ends. Germline values: CDR1 LNHNV, CDR2 YYDKDF (reference sequence). The CDR3 totals 13 residues. CDR3 DNA sequence: TGTGCCACCAGCAGAGGCATTAATGAGCAGCAGTTCTTC. The encoded protein is CATSRGINEQQFF.

The rearrangement uses TRBV12-3 or TRBV12-4 and TRBJ2-7, with 7 positions matching TRBD2. The CDR3 covers 14 residues. The V segment lost 5 bases and the J segment 2 bases; nucleotides outside the gene matches: 6. The CDR3 region is CASSPSGFAYEQYF. The CDR3 DNA follows: TGTGCCAGCAGTCCTAGCGGTTTTGCCTACGAGCAGTACTTC.

This clonotype showed up just a few times. This chain links TRBV12-3 or TRBV12-4 with TRBJ2-1; 13 bases map to TRBD2. The CDR3 is 20 residues long. Trimming took 0 bases from V and 3 from J; bases not matched to a gene: 11. This chain's CDR3 is CASSLAIGYGTSGIYNEQFF. CDR3 DNA sequence: TGTGCCAGCAGTTTAGCGATAGGATATGGGACTAGCGGGATCTACAATGAGCAGTTCTTC.

This clonotype has more than one count but fewer than ten. The chain joins TRBV7-9 to TRBJ2-4, with 8 bases that match TRBD1. Germline V gene lookup returns CDR1 SEHNR and CDR2 FQNEAQ (reference sequence). J lost 3 bases, V lost 3 bases, and 7 bases had no gene match. This CDR3 is 16 amino acids long. The CDR3 region has the DNA TGTGCCAGCAGCTTTCAGGGGGCCTCGGTCAAAAACATTCAGTACTTC. Residues: CASSFQGASVKNIQYF.

The V and J genes are TRBV5-4 and TRBJ1-1; D is perhaps TRBD1 (5 bases). The V and J ends lost 5 bases and 0 bases respectively, with 14 bases between them. From germline, CDR1 is SGHNT and CDR2 YYREEE (reference sequence). The length of the CDR3 is 15 residues. The CDR3 DNA sequence: TGTGCCAGCAGTCGGGGGGGTGGAGTGAACACTGAAGCTTTCTTT. This codes for CASSRGGGVNTEAFF.